The source of this TCR beta chain is a study of cytomegalovirus exposure and HLA in healthy donors. General observations from the study: Rare TCR sequences predominated, though certain public TCRs were found in many donors. Per a later analysis, about 15,000 TCR beta sequences showed association with HLA alleles at 0.05 false discovery rate. Cytomegalovirus status, reportedly, was diagnosed with high specificity and sensitivity by the classifier.

PCR amplification relied on 60 Vbeta primers (plus 13 Jbeta primers). Produced via immunoSEQ multiplex PCR; TCRdb's table is partial and in-frame only. The data contain some 160,000 clones, approximately 80% of them seen just once; the ten biggest clones take up approximately 0.51%. V lost 6 bases to trimming and J lost 3 bases, with 9 bases between them. The CDR3 is 12 residues long. Germline lookup yields CDR1 MDHEN and CDR2 SYDVKM. Donors in the study were healthy people who gave bone marrow. A note on this clone: The antigen is undetermined.

The V and J genes are TRBV28 and TRBJ2-7; D remains unclear. Sequencing used PBMCs. The receptor was derived from a woman aged 50 to 65 in good health and CMV-seronegative. CDR3 sequence reads: CASRGGDYEQYF. CDR3 coding DNA: TGTGCCAGCAGGGGTGGAGACTACGAGCAGTACTTC.